This T cell receptor beta chain was captured in a study of blood T cell repertoires in COVID-19. Study as a whole: Samples of COVID-19 (acute and convalescent) were obtained from the United States, Italy and Spain. T cells, B-cell-depleted T cells, or PBMCs supplied cDNA or gDNA.

Assay used: immunoSEQ multiplex PCR; TCRdb lists only in-frame clones, some missing. The sample consists of over 150,000 clones, just under 85% of them appearing once. Germline V gives CDR1 LGHNA, CDR2 YNFKEQ. V dropped 2 bases and J dropped 1 base, with 17 bases sitting between them. The CDR3 has 17 amino acids. This rearrangement joins TRBV4-2 to TRBJ1-1; D gene unclear. This clonotype was sampled from a woman aged 80 or older with COVID-19, enrolled during active disease. The material sequenced was peripheral blood. The CDR3 region is CASSQPRTEAQNTEAFF. In DNA, the CDR3 is TGTGCCAGCAGCCAACCCCGGACGGAGGCCCAGAACACTGAAGCTTTCTTT.